These 7 T cell receptor beta chains were all obtained from the same sample, sequenced in a study of blood T cell repertoires in COVID-19. Clones were sequenced by immunoSEQ multiplex PCR, and TCRdb holds only the in-frame ones, with some missing. The table shows fewer than 55,000 clones, with roughly 90% occurring only once. The source material was peripheral blood. These receptors all come from an older man with active or convalescent COVID-19.

Points on this clone: Other nucleotide sequences in the sample specify the same CDR3. This rearrangement joins TRBV5-4 to TRBJ2-1, with 9 bases identical to TRBD1. This CDR3 has 15 amino acids. CDR1 is SGHNT, CDR2 YYREEE, per germline (reference sequence). V lost 4 bases and J lost 2; bases outside the gene matches: 4. CDR3 in DNA: TGTGCCAGCAGCCCCGGGACAGGGCCCTACAATGAGCAGTTCTTC. Its protein product is CASSPGTGPYNEQFF.

This clone was detected a few times. The CDR3 region is CASGAQTGELFF. The CDR3, as DNA: TGTGCCAGTGGGGCGCAAACCGGGGAGCTGTTTTTT. The chain joins TRBV30 to TRBJ2-2; D possibly corresponds to TRBD1 (5 bases). The CDR3 has 12 residues. Germline V gene sequence: CDR1 GTSNPN, CDR2 SVGIG (reference sequence). V shed 8 bases and J shed 5 bases, with 12 bases lying between them.

This chain uses TRBV11-3 with TRBJ1-2, with a possible D match to TRBD1 (5 bases). Germline CDR1 and CDR2: SGHNT and YENEEA. The CDR3 loop spans 13 amino acids. The ends were cut back, 4 bases at V and 1 base at J, with 7 bases in the middle. In nucleotides, the CDR3 is TGTGCCAGCAGCTACGACAGTAACTATGGCTACACCTTC. It yields the protein CASSYDSNYGYTF.

The chain carries TRBV18 and TRBJ2-3; TRBD1 agrees at 9 bases. V lost 3 bases, J lost 2 bases, and 6 bases stayed unmatched. CDR1 is KGHSH, CDR2 LQKENI, per germline. The CDR3 contains 16 residues. CDR3 sequence (DNA): TGTGCCAGCTCACCGGGACAGGGACGGATCACAGATACGCAGTATTTT. As protein: CASSPGQGRITDTQYF.

DNA of the CDR3: TGTGCCAGTAGCCAGGCAAATTCACCCCTCCACTTT. Amino acid sequence: CASSQANSPLHF. The rearrangement uses TRBV19 and TRBJ1-6; D remains ambiguous. Trimming removed 6 bases at V and 7 bases at J, with 7 bases between. The CDR3 is made up of 12 amino acids. The germline V gene has CDR1 LNHDA and CDR2 SQIVND (reference sequence).

The chain employs TRBV15 and TRBJ1-1, with D perhaps matching TRBD1 (5 bases). In germline, CDR1 is LNHNV, CDR2 YYDKDF (reference sequence). V was cut by 1 base and J by 9 bases, with 15 bases left in between. The CDR3 length is 14 residues. The CDR3 is CATSRGAGRPQAFF. CDR3 in DNA: TGTGCCACCAGCAGAGGAGCAGGGCGTCCCCAAGCTTTCTTT.

A single count supports this clone. CDR3 sequence reads: CASSLLARGAEQYF. The CDR3 nucleotides are TGTGCCAGCAGCTTACTAGCTCGAGGCGCCGAGCAGTACTTC. The chain employs TRBV5-6 and TRBJ2-7, with D perhaps matching TRBD2 (6 bases). The germline V gene has CDR1 SGHDT and CDR2 YYEEEE. V gave up 2 bases and J gave up 6 bases, with 15 bases separating them. CDR3 size: 14 residues.